The 7 T cell receptor beta chains below were found in one sample sequenced in a study of shared clonotypes between healthy human individuals. Libraries were prepared by immunoSEQ multiplex PCR; TCRdb keeps only in-frame clonotypes and omits some of them. This table has around 1 million clones, approximately 76% appearing once. The sample comprised memory CD4+ T cells sorted from blood. Subset defined: CD45RA-negative fraction. The receptors were sampled from a man between 18 and 35 years old in good health.

In this sample, this clone turned up a few times. The same CDR3 can be traced to other DNA sequences in this sample. The chain joins TRBV7-2 to TRBJ1-6; D gene unclear. The CDR3 totals 12 residues. V shed 3 bases and J shed 7 bases, with 4 bases lying between them. Germline loops: CDR1 SGHTA, CDR2 FQGNSA. The CDR3 bases are TGTGCCAGCAGCTTCCAGAATTCACCCCTCCACTTT. This gives the protein CASSFQNSPLHF.

The gene calls are TRBV6-6 and TRBJ2-4; the D gene is possibly TRBD2 (7 bases). The V end lost 6 bases, the J end lost 1 base, and 16 bases lay between the germline ends. CDR1 is MNHNY and CDR2 is SVGAGI in the germline V gene (reference sequence). The CDR3 sequence is 16 residues long. The DNA of the CDR3 is TGTGCCAGCAGCCACCCGGCGGGGGCGGCCAAAAACATTCAGTACTTC. Its protein product is CASSHPAGAAKNIQYF.

The chain employs TRBV29-1 and TRBJ2-5, with 7 nucleotides matching TRBD2. The CDR3 has 14 residues. Unmatched junction bases numbered 7, after V lost 4 bases and J lost 2 bases. Germline values: CDR1 SQVTM, CDR2 ANQGSEA. This chain's CDR3 is CSVGGEGGQETQYF. The CDR3 region has the DNA TGCAGCGTTGGTGGGGAGGGAGGGCAAGAGACCCAGTACTTC.

The chain employs TRBV6-1 and TRBJ1-2; the D gene is possibly TRBD1 (5 bases). The CDR3 totals 15 residues. Germline CDR1 is MNHNS and CDR2 is SASEGT. V gave up 7 bases and J gave up 1 base, with 16 bases separating them. The CDR3 DNA is TGTGCCAGCAAGGACGGGGGAGCTTTTAACTATGGCTACACCTTC. As protein: CASKDGGAFNYGYTF.

In its sample, this clone was seen a few times. The chain links TRBV7-9 to TRBJ2-5, with D perhaps TRBD2 (6 bases). Germline V CDR1 and CDR2: SEHNR, FQNEAQ (reference sequence). The ends were cut back, 2 bases at V and 5 bases at J, with 12 bases in the middle. The CDR3 totals 14 residues. The CDR3 is CASSLLAGRETQYF. The CDR3 coding sequence is TGTGCCAGCAGCTTACTTGCGGGGAGGGAGACCCAGTACTTC.

The chain recombines TRBV5-1 with TRBJ2-3; D unresolved. This CDR3 spans 14 amino acids. Germline V gene data show CDR1 as SGHRS and CDR2 as YFSETQ. The V end was cut by 0 bases, the J end by 3 bases, with 8 bases between. The CDR3 protein is CASSLGARTDTQYF. CDR3 nucleotide sequence: TGCGCCAGCAGCTTGGGGGCGCGTACAGATACGCAGTATTTT. Using reference TRBV5-1 and TRBJ2-3 for the parts outside the CDR3, the full variable domain is KAGVTQTPRYLIKTRGQQVTLSCSPISGHRSVSWYQQTPGQGLQFLFEYFSETQRNKGNFPGRFSGRQFSNSRSEMNVSTLELGDSALYLCASSLGARTDTQYFGPGTRLTVL.

The rearrangement joins TRBV28 to TRBJ2-2, with D tentatively TRBD1 (5 bases). The CDR3 covers 15 residues. With 5 bases removed from V and 1 base from J, the gap between germline ends came to 11 bases. Germline V gene lookup returns CDR1 MDHEN and CDR2 SYDVKM. CDR3 sequence (DNA): TGTGCCAGCAGTGTACAGGAGAAGAACACCGGGGAGCTGTTTTTT. Translation: CASSVQEKNTGELFF.